This TCR beta chain was observed in a study of T cells after yellow fever vaccination. Per germline, CDR1 SGHTA and CDR2 FQGNSA. V shed 1 base, J shed 0 bases, and the junction held 6 bases outside the gene matches. The CDR3 covers 17 residues. Using its own MiXCR run on the 5' RACE reads, TCRdb lists one record per CDR3 protein. The table has about 360,000 distinct CDR3 sequences, 6.2% seen once. This clonotype was detected ten times or more. This TCR was recovered from a man aged 30 to 39 who received the YFV17D yellow fever vaccine. The chain links TRBV7-2 to TRBJ2-3; 8 bases agree with TRBD2. The specimen comprised PBMCs, sampled 5 days after the yellow fever booster vaccination. CDR3 in amino acids: CASSLVSSGRSTDTQYF. In DNA, the CDR3 is TGTGCCAGCAGCTTAGTCTCTAGCGGGCGGAGCACAGATACGCAGTATTTT.